This is a list of T cell receptor beta chains from one sample in a study of control samples from healthy donors and cancer patients. Only in-frame clones appear in the TCRdb table, and some are missing; sequencing was by immunoSEQ multiplex PCR. The table includes 350,000 to 450,000 clones, about 93% detected once. The sequenced material came from PBMCs. Receptors originate from a man aged 40-55 years with head and neck cancer. The CDR3 runs from the conserved cysteine through the conserved F or W. A D gene is named only where the DNA matches it firmly. Clone size is not always given. Where it is, it says once, few, many or a class for expanded clones.

V gene	J gene	D gene	clone size	CDR3 DNA	CDR3 protein
TRBV3-1/TRBV3-2	TRBJ2-5	-	-	TGTGCCAGCAGCCAAGCGTCAGGTGAGACCCAGTACTTC	CASSQASGETQYF
TRBV28	TRBJ2-1	TRBD2	-	TGTGCCAGCAGTTTATCTAGCGGGGGATCCTACAATGAGCAGTTCTTC	CASSLSSGGSYNEQFF
TRBV11-2	TRBJ1-5	-	-	TGTGCCAGCAGCTTTGGATGGAATCAGCCCCAGCATTTT	CASSFGWNQPQHF
TRBV30	TRBJ1-2	-	-	TGTGCCTGGAGGCCGGGGGGGCCGGGGGGCTACACCTTC	CAWRPGGPGGYTF
TRBV28	TRBJ1-5	-	-	TGTGCCAGCAGGGGACGGTTGAATCAGCCCCAGCATTTT	CASRGRLNQPQHF
TRBV9	TRBJ1-6	-	-	TGTGCCAGCAGCGTAGGGGGGTCTAATTCACCCCTCCACTTT	CASSVGGSNSPLHF
TRBV7-3	TRBJ2-1	TRBD1	-	TGTGCCAGCAGCTCACCAATACAGGGGGCAGGGGATGAGCAGTTCTTC	CASSSPIQGAGDEQFF
TRBV19	TRBJ2-1	-	-	TGTGCTCCAGACTGGCCCCCTTACAATGAGCAGTTCTTC	CAPDWPPYNEQFF
TRBV9	TRBJ1-5	-	-	TGTGCCAGCAGCCCTTCTCCGGACCGGAATCAGCCCCAGCATTTT	CASSPSPDRNQPQHF
TRBV5-1	TRBJ2-2	TRBD2	-	TGCGCCAGCAGTGACGGACTAGCGGGAGGGGCCGGGGAGCTGTTTTTT	CASSDGLAGGAGELFF
TRBV11-2	TRBJ2-1	TRBD2	once	TGTGCCAGCAGCCTAGGGACTAGCGGGAGGAATGAGCAGTTCTTC	CASSLGTSGRNEQFF
TRBV19	TRBJ1-2	-	-	TGTGCCAGTAGTATCGGGCAGTCCGCTAACTATGGCTACACCTTC	CASSIGQSANYGYTF
TRBV7-3	TRBJ2-7	TRBD1	-	TGTGCCAGCAGCTTAGGTGGGACAGGGTACGAGCAGTACTTC	CASSLGGTGYEQYF
TRBV2	TRBJ2-3	-	-	TGTGCCAGCAGTGAACCTAGGGTTTCCAGCACAGATACGCAGTATTTT	CASSEPRVSSTDTQYF
TRBV3-1/TRBV3-2	TRBJ2-1	-	-	TGTGCCAGCAGCCAGGACGGGAGCTCCTACAATGAGCAGTTCTTC	CASSQDGSSYNEQFF
TRBV27	TRBJ2-1	-	-	TGTGCCAGCAGTTTCCCGGAGGCCCACAATGAGCAGTTCTTC	CASSFPEAHNEQFF
TRBV5-4	TRBJ2-1	TRBD2	-	TGTGCCAGCAGCTCAGTAGCGGGTTCTTTCTACAATGAGCAGTTCTTC	CASSSVAGSFYNEQFF
TRBV2	TRBJ2-3	-	-	TGTGCCAGCACTGGGGTAGCGGAGGATATCACAGATACGCAGTATTTT	CASTGVAEDITDTQYF
TRBV14	TRBJ1-2	TRBD1	-	TGTGCCAGCAGCCCGGGGACAGGAGATTATGGCTACACCTTC	CASSPGTGDYGYTF
TRBV6-5	TRBJ2-7	-	-	TGTGCCAGCAGTTACTCGAACGGTCCCTCCTACGAGCAGTACTTC	CASSYSNGPSYEQYF
TRBV5-8	TRBJ2-1	-	once	TGTGCCAGCAGCTTCGGGACTGCATTTAGCAATGAGCAGTTCTTC	CASSFGTAFSNEQFF
TRBV3-1/TRBV3-2	TRBJ2-7	TRBD1	-	TGTGCCAGCAGCCAAGTGGACAGGGGATTCGAGCAGTACTTC	CASSQVDRGFEQYF
TRBV7-2	TRBJ2-1	-	-	TGTGCCAGCAGCCCGGGCAATGAGCAGTTCTTC	CASSPGNEQFF
TRBV4-1	TRBJ2-1	TRBD2	-	TGCGCCAGCAGCCTCGAGGGTAGCGGGAGGGCCTTATACAATGAGCAGTTCTTC	CASSLEGSGRALYNEQFF
TRBV12-1	TRBJ1-5	-	once	TGTGCCAGCAGCTTTGCCCAGACAGCGCATAGCAATCAGCCCCAGCATTTT	CASSFAQTAHSNQPQHF
TRBV6-5	TRBJ2-7	-	-	TGTGCCAGCCAATCGACAGGATCGGGAGAGCAGTACTTC	CASQSTGSGEQYF
TRBV2	TRBJ1-2	TRBD1	-	TGTGCCAGCAGTGAACGACAGGGGTACAGCTACACCTTC	CASSERQGYSYTF
TRBV30	TRBJ2-1	TRBD2	-	TGTGCCTGGAGTTCCTCCCCTAGCGGGAGAAATGGGGAGCAGTTCTTC	CAWSSSPSGRNGEQFF
TRBV2	TRBJ1-2	-	-	TGTGCCAGCAGTGAGGTACAGGGTGGTGGCTACACCTTC	CASSEVQGGGYTF
TRBV18	TRBJ1-4	-	-	TGTGCCAGCTCATCACCGGGCCCGAGGAATGAAAAACTGTTTTTT	CASSSPGPRNEKLFF
TRBV30	TRBJ2-1	TRBD1	-	TGTGCCCGACAGGGTGGCAATGAGCAGTTCTTC	CARQGGNEQFF
TRBV15	TRBJ1-2	-	-	TGTGCCACCAGCAGAGACGCATACTATGGCTACACCTTC	CATSRDAYYGYTF
TRBV2	TRBJ1-1	-	-	TGTGCCAGCAGTGAAAAAGAGATTCCGAACACTGAAGCTTTTTTT	CASSEKEIPNTEAFF
TRBV7-8	TRBJ1-5	TRBD1	-	TGTGCCAGCAGCTTAGCTCTGGACAGGAATCAGCCCCAGCATTTT	CASSLALDRNQPQHF
TRBV7-9	TRBJ1-5	TRBD1	-	TGTGCCAGCAGCTTAGTTTCAGGGGGGGTCAATCAGCCCCAGCATTTT	CASSLVSGGVNQPQHF
TRBV5-1	TRBJ2-3	TRBD2	-	TGCGCCAGCAGCTCCGACCTAGCGGGCGGCACAGATACGCAGTATTTT	CASSSDLAGGTDTQYF
TRBV20-1	TRBJ1-1	-	-	TGCAGTGCTAGAGGGGACACTGAAGCTTTCTTT	CSARGDTEAFF
TRBV3-1/TRBV3-2	TRBJ1-3	-	-	TGTGCCAGCAGCGGCGGACGGAGCTCTGGAAACACCATATATTTT	CASSGGRSSGNTIYF
TRBV28	TRBJ1-6	TRBD1	once	TGTGCCAGCAGTCGGGACAGGGATTCGAATAATTCACCCCTCCACTTT	CASSRDRDSNNSPLHF
TRBV6-5	TRBJ1-4	-	-	TGTGCCAGCCGCTCCACGGCTAAAAATGAAAAACTGTTTTTT	CASRSTAKNEKLFF
TRBV6-1	TRBJ2-1	TRBD2	once	TGTGCCAGCAGTGAAGAAGCGGGATTATGGTATGAGCAGTTCTTC	CASSEEAGLWYEQFF
TRBV6-5	TRBJ2-3	-	-	TGTGCCAGCAAGTGGGCAGGGCCTGACACAGATACGCAGTATTTT	CASKWAGPDTDTQYF
TRBV10-3	TRBJ2-5	-	-	TGTGCCATCAGTAGGTCTTCTGGGGAGACCCAGTACTTC	CAISRSSGETQYF
TRBV28	TRBJ2-3	-	-	TGTGCCAGCAGTTCCGGGACCCATCTTATGGGGGCGGTGTTGTTT	CASSSGTHLMGAVLF
TRBV19	TRBJ2-1	TRBD2	-	TGTGCCAGTAGTTTTAGCACGGGGGGGCCTGGATACAATGAGCAGTTCTTC	CASSFSTGGPGYNEQFF
TRBV19	TRBJ1-4	-	-	TGTGCCAGTAGTAGATGGACAGTCGAAGAAAAACTGTTTTTT	CASSRWTVEEKLFF
TRBV6-5	TRBJ2-5	-	-	TGTGCCAGCACCGCCCCGGGCTTCGAGACCCAGTACTTC	CASTAPGFETQYF
TRBV19	TRBJ1-1	TRBD1	-	TGTGCCAGTAGTATGGGACAGGTGTACACTGAAGCTTTCTTT	CASSMGQVYTEAFF